The rows below give T cell receptor beta chains drawn from one sample of a study of tumor-infiltrating lymphocytes in localized non-small cell lung cancer. Measured with immunoSEQ multiplex PCR; TCRdb has only the in-frame clones, and not every one. Of 9,900 or so clones detected, about 76% appear once; the ten largest clones hold 15% to 20%. Sequencing was performed on uninvolved lung tissue not adjacent to the tumor. Every receptor here comes from a human donor with non-small cell lung cancer. Each CDR3 is given with its conserved first and last residue. The D gene is left open where the match is weak. Some rows mark clone size as missing; the rest say once, few, many or name a class of expanded clone.

.	TRBV19	TRBJ1-1	.	TGTGCCAGTACCATTTTCCTGGGGGACACTGAAGCTTTCTTT	CASTIFLGDTEAFF
TRBD2	TRBV6-1	TRBJ2-7	.	TGTGCCAGCAGTGAGCTAGCGGGTTTCTCCTACGAGCAGTACTTC	CASSELAGFSYEQYF
.	TRBV5-1	TRBJ1-3	.	TGCGCCAGCAGCTTGTATGGGATCTCTGGAAACACCATATATTTT	CASSLYGISGNTIYF
TRBD1	TRBV5-4	TRBJ2-1	.	TGTGCCAGCAGCCACCCGACAGGGTCATACAATGAGCAGTTCTTC	CASSHPTGSYNEQFF
TRBD2	TRBV19	TRBJ2-3	.	TGTGCCAGTAGGCCGGGACTAGGCACAGATACGCAGTATTTT	CASRPGLGTDTQYF
.	TRBV10-1	TRBJ2-3	.	TGCGCCAGCAGTGAGGGCAGGTGGGATACGCAGTATTTT	CASSEGRWDTQYF
.	TRBV7-6	TRBJ2-2	.	TGTGCCGGACGGGACACCAACACCGGGGAGCTGTTTTTT	CAGRDTNTGELFF
.	TRBV28	TRBJ2-5	.	TGTGCCAGCAGTTTAGGTGGAAAAAGAGAGACCCAGTACTTC	CASSLGGKRETQYF
.	TRBV7-6	TRBJ2-3	.	TGTGCCAGCAGCTTAGCGGCTCAGAGTGGGTCCACAGATACGCAGTATTTT	CASSLAAQSGSTDTQYF
.	TRBV11-2	TRBJ1-5	once	TGTGCCAGCAGCTATAGGACAACCAGATCAGCCCAGCATTTT	CASSYRTTRSAQHF
.	TRBV30	TRBJ2-2	.	TGTGCCTGGAGTCTGGGTTTCGGGGAGCTGTTTTTT	CAWSLGFGELFF
TRBD1	TRBV11-1	TRBJ1-4	medium-sized	TGTGCCAGCAGCCCAGGGGGCAGGGCCCAAAAAGGGACTAATGAAAAACTGTTTTTT	CASSPGGRAQKGTNEKLFF
TRBD1	TRBV14	TRBJ1-1	.	TGTGCCAGCAGCCCGGACAGGCCAACGTCAAGAATGAACACTGAAGCTTTCTTT	CASSPDRPTSRMNTEAFF
.	TRBV11-2	TRBJ1-2	once	TGTGCCAGCAGCTTCGCCGGGACAAATGGTGGCTACACCTTC	CASSFAGTNGGYTF
TRBD2	TRBV9	TRBJ2-2	.	TGTGCCAGCAGCCCCCGACTAGCGGGAGTCATCGGGGAGCTGTTTTTT	CASSPRLAGVIGELFF
.	TRBV6-5	TRBJ1-1	.	TGTGCCAGCAGTCCTGGGGTCCGTGAAGCTTTCTTT	CASSPGVREAFF
.	TRBV9	TRBJ2-5	few	TGTGCCAGCAGCGTAGGGGAAGGGGTCCAAGAGACCCAGTACTTC	CASSVGEGVQETQYF
TRBD1	TRBV13	TRBJ1-2	medium-sized	TGTGCCAGCAGCCAAGGACAGGGGAACTATGGCTACACCTTC	CASSQGQGNYGYTF
.	TRBV5-1	TRBJ1-2	.	TGCGCCAGCAGCTTGGGGGACCTGACGAATGGCTACACCTTC	CASSLGDLTNGYTF
.	TRBV7-2	TRBJ1-1	.	TGTGCCAGCAGCTTAGTGTCGTCAGGGTTGAGGGCGCATGAAGCTTTCTTT	CASSLVSSGLRAHEAFF
.	TRBV19	TRBJ1-1	once	TGTGCCAGTAGTATATCCGGGGGCAACACTGAAGCTTTCTTT	CASSISGGNTEAFF
.	TRBV29-1	TRBJ2-1	.	TGCAGCGTTGACTTGGCAGGGATTTACAATGAGCAGTTCTTC	CSVDLAGIYNEQFF
.	TRBV2	TRBJ2-7	.	TGTGCAAGCAGGTCAGGGCCCTACGAGCAGTACTTC	CASRSGPYEQYF
.	TRBV11-2	TRBJ2-2	few	TGTGCCAGCAGCCTCTGGGGGCAGGGAAACACCGGGGAGCTGTTTTTT	CASSLWGQGNTGELFF
TRBD1	TRBV2	TRBJ2-7	.	TGTGCCAGCATGGGGGACAGGGGTAGGGAGCAGTACTTC	CASMGDRGREQYF
.	TRBV28	TRBJ1-1	.	TGTGCCAGCAGTTTGGGCAGCGATCTGATAATGAACACTGAAGCTTTCTTT	CASSLGSDLIMNTEAFF
.	TRBV7-2	TRBJ2-1	few	TGTGCCAGCAGCTTTCGGTTAGCGGCTGTTAATGAGCAGTTCTTC	CASSFRLAAVNEQFF
.	TRBV5-6	TRBJ1-1	.	TGTGCCAGCAGCACAGATATGGGGGTGAACACTGAAGCTTTCTTT	CASSTDMGVNTEAFF
.	TRBV7-2	TRBJ2-1	.	TGTGCCAGCAGAGGCTTACGCCGCAATGAGCAGTTCTTC	CASRGLRRNEQFF
.	TRBV28	TRBJ2-5	few	TGTGCCAGCAGTCCTAGCGATGTGACCCAGTACTTC	CASSPSDVTQYF
TRBD1	TRBV7-2	TRBJ1-1	.	TGTGCCAGCAGCTTAGTTGGGACAGGGCCCTTGAACACTGAAGCTTTCTTT	CASSLVGTGPLNTEAFF
.	TRBV5-1	TRBJ1-4	few	TGCGCCAGCAGCTTGCTCCGTGGGCCTAATGAAAAACTGTTTTTT	CASSLLRGPNEKLFF
TRBD2	TRBV7-9	TRBJ2-7	few	TGTGCCAGCAGCAGGACTAGCGGGAGCTCCTACGAGCAGTACTTC	CASSRTSGSSYEQYF
TRBD1	TRBV6-6	TRBJ1-2	.	TGTGCCAGCAGCCTCGGACAGGGAAACTATGGCTACACCTTC	CASSLGQGNYGYTF
TRBD2	TRBV29-1	TRBJ2-1	.	TGCAGCGTTGTTCCTAGCGGGAGTAGGCAGCAGTTCTTC	CSVVPSGSRQQFF
.	TRBV4-3	TRBJ1-1	once	TGCGCCAGCAGCCCGGACAGCGGGAACACTGAAGCTTTCTTT	CASSPDSGNTEAFF
TRBD2	TRBV28	TRBJ2-7	.	TGTGCCAGCAGTGAGGAGGGGACTATGCCCTACGAGCAGTACTTC	CASSEEGTMPYEQYF
.	TRBV7-9	TRBJ2-7	.	TGTGCCAGCGGAGAGACACTCTCCTACGAGCAGTACTTC	CASGETLSYEQYF
TRBD2	TRBV6-5	TRBJ2-1	.	TGTGCCAGCAGGACGCTAGCGGGAGGCCCCGAGCAGTTCTTC	CASRTLAGGPEQFF
.	TRBV28	TRBJ1-2	.	TGTGCCAGCAGTGGTAACTATGGCTACACCTTC	CASSGNYGYTF
TRBD1	TRBV2	TRBJ2-2	.	TGTGCCAGCAATACAGGGGGCTTCACCGGGGAGCTGTTTTTT	CASNTGGFTGELFF
TRBD2	TRBV13	TRBJ2-1	.	TGTGCCAGCAGCTTATACAAAAGGACTAGCGGGAGAAGCTCCTACAATGAGCAGTTCTTC	CASSLYKRTSGRSSYNEQFF